Sequencing of this T cell receptor (beta chain) was carried out in a study of a mutant IDH1 vaccine in newly diagnosed glioma. Turning to the study itself: Among treated patients, around 60% were male and around 40% female, and mean age was approximately 40 years. It was radiotherapy, temozolomide, or both that patients received previously, with most receiving both.

As for time point: baseline, week 1 (first vaccination visit). Treatment of the sample: pre-vaccination baseline after standard-of-care therapy. Sequenced by immunoSEQ multiplex PCR; TCRdb stores in-frame clones only, minus some. The sample has about 51,000 clones; more than 60% are singletons. V shed 4 bases and J 0 bases; nucleotides not matched to a gene: 3. Per germline, CDR1 SGHRS and CDR2 YFSETQ. CDR3 length equals 14 residues. The chain is built from TRBV5-1 and TRBJ1-2; TRBD1 agrees at 7 bases. The sequencing here drew on PBMCs, taken from a glioma patient treated with radiotherapy, temozolomide or both. This clonotype originated in a woman aged 40 to 50 with glioma. The CDR3 nucleotides read TGCGCCAGCAGCGGGACAGCGGCTAACTATGGCTACACCTTC. It yields the protein CASSGTAANYGYTF.